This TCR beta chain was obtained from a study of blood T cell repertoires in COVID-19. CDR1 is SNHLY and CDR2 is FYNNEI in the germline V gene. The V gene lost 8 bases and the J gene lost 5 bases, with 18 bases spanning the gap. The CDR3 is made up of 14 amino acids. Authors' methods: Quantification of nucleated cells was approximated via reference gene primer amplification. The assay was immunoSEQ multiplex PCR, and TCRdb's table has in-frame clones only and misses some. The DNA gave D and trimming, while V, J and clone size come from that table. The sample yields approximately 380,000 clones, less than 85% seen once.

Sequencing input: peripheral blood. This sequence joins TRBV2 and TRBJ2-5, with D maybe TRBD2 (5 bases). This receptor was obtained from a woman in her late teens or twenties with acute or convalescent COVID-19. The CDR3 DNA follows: TGTGCCAGCGGTACCAACGAGGGAGTGGAGACCCAGTACTTC. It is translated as CASGTNEGVETQYF.